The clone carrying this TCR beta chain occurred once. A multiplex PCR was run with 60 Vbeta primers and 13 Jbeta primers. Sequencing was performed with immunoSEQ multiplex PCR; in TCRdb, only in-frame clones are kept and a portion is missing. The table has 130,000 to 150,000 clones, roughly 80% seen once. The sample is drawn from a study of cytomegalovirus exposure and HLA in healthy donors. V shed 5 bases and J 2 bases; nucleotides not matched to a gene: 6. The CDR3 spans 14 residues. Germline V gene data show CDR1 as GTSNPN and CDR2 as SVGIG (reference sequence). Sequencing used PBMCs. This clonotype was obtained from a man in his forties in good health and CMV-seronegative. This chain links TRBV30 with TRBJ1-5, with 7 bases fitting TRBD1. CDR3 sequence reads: CAWGVTGGNQPQHF. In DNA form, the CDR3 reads TGTGCCTGGGGCGTTACAGGGGGCAATCAGCCCCAGCATTTT.